This T cell receptor (beta chain) is drawn from a study of T cells in Graves' hyperthyroidism and ophthalmopathy. The study's findings and limits: The model foresaw ophthalmopathy a median roughly 6.3 months prior to onset. Most thyroid clonotypes that were expanded above 0.001 also turned up in blood.

This CDR3 contains 19 residues. Per the germline V gene, CDR1 is SGHTA and CDR2 is FQGNSA. Amplification yielded TCR beta CDR3 regions, with RNA transcripts as the source. During a first-round RT-PCR of the TCR CDR3, the HTBI primer set was used. TCRdb analysed the multiplex PCR reads with MiXCR anew, one entry per CDR3 protein. Of hundreds of thousands of distinct CDR3 sequences in the sample, approximately 14% were seen once. The table lists this clonotype with a few counts. What it recognizes is unknown. At one end the junction does not follow the germline gene, possibly because of a read error. Uncontrolled infection, other autoimmune disease, pregnancy or lactation disqualified patients from enrolment. Each diagnosis was grounded in clinical symptoms, serum thyroxine and TRAb, thyroid ultrasound, and orbital computed tomography.

This sequence was found in a woman aged 18-30 years with Graves' hyperthyroidism. The rearrangement uses TRBV7-2 and TRBJ2-7, with D perhaps TRBD2 (5 bases). The sample taken for sequencing was blood. CDR3 DNA: TGCGCCAGCAGCCCAGCTTCGATGAGGAGGCTACACGGGACCTACGAGCAGTACTTC. Its protein product is CASSPASMRRLHGTYEQYF. Full variable domain (outside the CDR3, taken from reference TRBV7-2 and TRBJ2-7): GAGVSQSPSNKVTEKGKDVELRCDPISGHTALYWYRQSLGQGLEFLIYFQGNSAPDKSGLPSDRFSAERTGGSVSTLTIQRTQQEDSAVYLCASSPASMRRLHGTYEQYFGPGTRLTVT.